Each of the 18 T cell receptor beta chains below was sequenced from the same sample in a study of T-cell reconstitution after alpha-beta-depleted transplantation in children. This sample's TCRbeta library carried unique molecular identifier barcodes. TCRdb called the PCR reads again in MiXCR, with one record for every CDR3 protein. The table records around 800,000 distinct CDR3 sequences, roughly 15% of them present only once. The material sequenced was PBMCs, mostly from graft donor cells, taken 360 days after TCRalphabeta/CD19-depleted stem cell transplant. The receptors derive from a male patient aged 10 to 17 who had a stem cell transplant for acute lymphoblastic leukemia, so the T cells may come from the graft donor.

The genes are TRBV7-9 and TRBJ2-7; 8 bases map to TRBD1. Losses at the gene ends were 5 bases for V and 2 bases for J; bases not matched to a gene: 2. The CDR3 is made up of 13 amino acids. Germline assignment: CDR1 SEHNR and CDR2 FQNEAQ (reference sequence). The CDR3 protein is CASSGGQAYEQYF. For the CDR3, the DNA is TGTGCCAGCAGCGGGGGACAGGCCTACGAGCAGTACTTC.

This rearrangement joins TRBV12-3 or TRBV12-4 to TRBJ2-7, with 11 bases identical to TRBD2. There are 15 residues in the CDR3. The V and J ends lost 6 bases and 2 bases, in that order; junction bases with no gene match: 6. This CDR3 reads CASSLAGGAPYEQYF. CDR3 nucleotides: TGTGCCAGCAGCCTAGCGGGAGGTGCCCCCTACGAGCAGTACTTC.

The chain joins TRBV7-2 to TRBJ2-7; D gene unclear. Trimming removed 2 bases from V and 7 bases from J, with 12 bases in between. Germline V gives CDR1 SGHTA, CDR2 FQGNSA. This CDR3 has 13 residues. CDR3 region: CASSLNPSREQYF. CDR3 DNA sequence: TGTGCCAGCAGCTTAAACCCTTCGCGGGAGCAGTACTTC. Using reference TRBV7-2 and TRBJ2-7 for the parts outside the CDR3, the full variable domain is GAGVSQSPSNKVTEKGKDVELRCDPISGHTALYWYRQSLGQGLEFLIYFQGNSAPDKSGLPSDRFSAERTGGSVSTLTIQRTQQEDSAVYLCASSLNPSREQYFGPGTRLTVT.

The V gene is TRBV12-3 or TRBV12-4, the J gene TRBJ1-2; possibly TRBD1 for D (6 bases). Trimming cost V 6 bases and J 7 bases, with 12 bases left between them. This CDR3 comprises 12 residues. DNA of the CDR3: TGTGCCAGCAGGCGGCGGACAGCTGGCTACACCTTC. Translating it yields CASRRRTAGYTF.

This clonotype was seen ten or more times. This rearrangement joins TRBV12-3 or TRBV12-4 to TRBJ1-4; 10 bases fit TRBD1. J gave up 7 bases and V 6 bases, and 8 bases lay outside the gene matches. The CDR3 consists of 15 residues. The CDR3 region is CASRPRQGAGEKLFF. As DNA, the CDR3 is TGTGCCAGCAGACCCAGACAGGGGGCTGGTGAAAAACTGTTTTTT.

This clonotype was detected a few times. One end of the junction fails to match germline, which may point to a read error. The rearrangement uses TRBV28 and TRBJ2-5; 16 bases are shared with TRBD2. This CDR3 has 16 amino acids. From germline, CDR1 is MDHEN and CDR2 SYDVKM. Here the CDR3 reads CASSSQGLAGGPGQNF. The CDR3 DNA is TGTGCCAGCAGCTCCCAGGGACTAGCGGGAGGGCCGGGCCAGAACTTC.

This chain connects TRBV20-1 to TRBJ2-1; D could derive from TRBD1 or TRBD2 (6 bases each). V gave up 4 bases and J gave up 4 bases, with 17 bases separating them. This CDR3 is built from 15 residues. Germline V gene lookup returns CDR1 DFQATT and CDR2 SNEGSKA (reference sequence). The CDR3 protein is CSANSEGGLYNEQFF. The CDR3 DNA is TGCAGTGCTAACTCCGAAGGGGGGCTTTACAATGAGCAGTTCTTC.

The rearrangement links TRBV20-1 to TRBJ2-3; D unresolved. Germline-derived CDR1 and CDR2 are DFQATT and SNEGSKA (reference sequence). With 1 base removed from V and 1 base from J, the gap between germline ends came to 15 bases. The CDR3 extends over 16 amino acids. Here the CDR3 reads CSARASPWIRTDTQYF. Written as DNA, the CDR3 is TGCAGTGCTAGAGCCTCCCCCTGGATCCGCACAGATACGCAGTATTTT.

This chain joins TRBV5-1 and TRBJ2-2, with unresolved D. The CDR3 has 16 amino acids. The germline V gene has CDR1 SGHRS and CDR2 YFSETQ. V shed 1 base and J shed 6 bases, with 16 bases lying between them. The CDR3 protein is CASSLPRLLEPGELFF. CDR3 in DNA: TGCGCCAGCAGCTTGCCCCGGCTCCTAGAGCCCGGGGAGCTGTTTTTT.

This rearrangement joins TRBV20-1 to TRBJ2-7; D not resolved. This CDR3 comprises 14 residues. V lost 0 bases and J 5 bases, leaving 14 bases between the germline ends. The germline V gene encodes CDR1 DFQATT and CDR2 SNEGSKA (reference sequence). The CDR3 nucleotides are TGCAGTGCTAGAGATACCAGGTGGAGCGACGAGCAGTACTTC. It yields the protein CSARDTRWSDEQYF.

This clonotype was detected only a few times. The chain is built from TRBV27 and TRBJ2-5; a weak D match, TRBD2 (5 bases). The V end lost 4 bases, the J end lost 1 base, and 13 bases lay between the germline ends. The germline V gene encodes CDR1 MNHEY and CDR2 SMNVEV (reference sequence). The CDR3 spans 15 residues. The CDR3 region is CASSSLLGSQETQYF. The DNA for the CDR3 is TGTGCCAGCAGTTCCTTACTAGGGTCCCAAGAGACCCAGTACTTC.

Ten or more counts support this clonotype. This chain connects TRBV29-1 to TRBJ2-1, with 11 bases fitting TRBD2. V was pared by 3 bases and J by 7 bases, with 2 bases of the junction left unmatched. Germline V gene data show CDR1 as SQVTM and CDR2 as ANQGSEA. This CDR3 is 13 amino acids long. The CDR3 here is CSVDGTSGNEQFF. CDR3 in DNA: TGCAGCGTTGATGGGACTAGCGGTAATGAGCAGTTCTTC.

CDR3 bases: TGCAGTGCCCTAAGCCCCCGACAGGGGTGGACGCAGTATTTT. Translating gives CSALSPRQGWTQYF. The rearrangement links TRBV20-1 to TRBJ2-3, with TRBD1 identical over 8 bases. CDR1 and CDR2 from the germline V gene are DFQATT and SNEGSKA (reference sequence). V was pared by 6 bases and J by 9 bases, with 14 bases of the junction left unmatched. CDR3 size: 14 residues.

This clonotype has just a few counts. The J gene is TRBJ2-5, the V gene TRBV7-6, with TRBD2 matching over 12 bases. The CDR3 consists of 16 residues. Germline V gives CDR1 SGHVS, CDR2 FNYEAQ. Losses at the gene ends were 5 bases for V and 4 bases for J; bases not matched to a gene: 8. CDR3 sequence: CASSATLAGGGETQYF. In DNA, the CDR3 is TGTGCCAGCAGCGCAACCCTAGCGGGAGGGGGAGAGACCCAGTACTTC.

This sequence joins TRBV29-1 and TRBJ1-1; D uncertain. V was pared by 3 bases and J by 3 bases, with 11 bases between. Germline assignment: CDR1 SQVTM and CDR2 ANQGSEA. The CDR3 sequence is 13 residues long. The CDR3 is CSVEILADTEAFF. CDR3 nucleotide sequence: TGCAGCGTTGAGATTTTAGCGGACACTGAAGCTTTCTTT.

The J gene is TRBJ1-5, the V gene TRBV2; no clear D. Trimming cost V 2 bases and J 3 bases, with 11 bases left between them. Germline lookup yields CDR1 SNHLY and CDR2 FYNNEI. The CDR3 is 15 residues long. The CDR3 coding sequence is TGTGCCAGCAGTGAATCATTAGGGTTCAATCAGCCCCAGCATTTT. It is translated as CASSESLGFNQPQHF.

The V call is TRBV5-1, the J call TRBJ1-6, with D possibly being TRBD1 (5 bases). The length of the CDR3 is 14 residues. V was cut by 3 bases and J by 9 bases, with 13 bases left in between. Germline V gene data show CDR1 as SGHRS and CDR2 as YFSETQ. The CDR3 here is CASSSGNGISPLHF. CDR3 DNA sequence: TGCGCCAGCAGCTCAGGGAACGGCATTTCACCCCTCCACTTT.

This clonotype was found many times. The chain couples TRBV7-2 to TRBJ2-5; D is undetermined. CDR1 and CDR2 from the germline V gene are SGHTA and FQGNSA. V lost 0 bases, J lost 5 bases, and 10 bases lay in between. The CDR3 loop spans 14 amino acids. This CDR3 reads CASSLALATETQYF. CDR3 coding DNA: TGTGCCAGCAGCTTAGCCTTGGCGACGGAGACCCAGTACTTC. Filled out from reference TRBV7-2 and TRBJ2-5, the complete variable domain reads GAGVSQSPSNKVTEKGKDVELRCDPISGHTALYWYRQSLGQGLEFLIYFQGNSAPDKSGLPSDRFSAERTGGSVSTLTIQRTQQEDSAVYLCASSLALATETQYFGPGTRLLVL.